The clone carrying this TCR beta chain showed up just once. Germline-derived CDR1 and CDR2 are SGHTA and FQGNSA. The CDR3 is made up of 14 amino acids. The V gene end was trimmed by 8 bases and the J gene end by 2 bases; junction bases not matched to a gene: 8. This sample was included in a study of blood T cell repertoires in COVID-19. Study summary: T cells, B-cell-depleted T cells, or PBMCs supplied cDNA or gDNA.

Clones were sequenced by immunoSEQ multiplex PCR, and TCRdb holds only the in-frame ones, with some missing. The table includes about 190,000 clones, approximately 90% detected once. Material for sequencing was peripheral blood. This receptor was taken from a man in his fifties with acute or convalescent COVID-19. The chain links TRBV7-2 to TRBJ2-7; 8 bases agree with TRBD2. The CDR3 loop is CASLYREGAYEQYF. CDR3 coding DNA: TGTGCCAGCCTATACCGGGAGGGGGCCTACGAGCAGTACTTC.